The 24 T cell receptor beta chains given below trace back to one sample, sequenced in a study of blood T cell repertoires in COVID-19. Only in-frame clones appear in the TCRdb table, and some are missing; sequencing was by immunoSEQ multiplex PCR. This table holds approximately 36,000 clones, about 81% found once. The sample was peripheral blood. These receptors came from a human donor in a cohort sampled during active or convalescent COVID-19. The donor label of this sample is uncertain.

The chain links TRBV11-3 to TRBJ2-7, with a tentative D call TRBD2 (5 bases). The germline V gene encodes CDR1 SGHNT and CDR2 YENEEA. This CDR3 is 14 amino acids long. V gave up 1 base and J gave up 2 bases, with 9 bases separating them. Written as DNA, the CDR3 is TGTGCCAGCAGCTTAGTTAGAGGGACCTACGAGCAGTACTTC. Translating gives CASSLVRGTYEQYF.

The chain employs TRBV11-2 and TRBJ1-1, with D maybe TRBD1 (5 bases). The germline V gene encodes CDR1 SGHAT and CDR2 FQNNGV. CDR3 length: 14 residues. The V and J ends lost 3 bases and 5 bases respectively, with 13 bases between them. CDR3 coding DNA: TGTGCCAGCAGCTTTCCTCCGGGGGAGACTGAAGCTTTCTTT. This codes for CASSFPPGETEAFF.

This chain's CDR3 is CASSFSRDYGYTF. CDR3 nucleotides: TGTGCCAGCAGTTTTTCCAGGGACTATGGCTACACCTTC. This chain connects TRBV27 to TRBJ1-2; weak D call: TRBD1 (5 bases). The CDR3 contains 13 residues. Trimming left V 3 bases short and J 3 bases short, with 8 bases between. In germline, CDR1 is MNHEY, CDR2 SMNVEV (reference sequence).

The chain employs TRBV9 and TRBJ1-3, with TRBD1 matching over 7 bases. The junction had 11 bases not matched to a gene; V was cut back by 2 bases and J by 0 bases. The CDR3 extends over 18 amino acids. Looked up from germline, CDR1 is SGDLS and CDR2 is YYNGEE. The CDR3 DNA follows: TGTGCCAGCAGCGTCGGAGTGGGACAGTCAATCTCTGGAAACACCATATATTTT. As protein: CASSVGVGQSISGNTIYF.

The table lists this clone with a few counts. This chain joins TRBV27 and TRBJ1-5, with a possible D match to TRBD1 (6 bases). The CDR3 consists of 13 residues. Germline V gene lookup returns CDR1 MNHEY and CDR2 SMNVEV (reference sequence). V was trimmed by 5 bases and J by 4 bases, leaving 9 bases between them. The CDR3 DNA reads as TGTGCCAGCAGTCGGGACAAGAATCAGCCCCAGCATTTT. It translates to CASSRDKNQPQHF.

The CDR3 reads CASSLAGGRRAADTQYF. The CDR3 DNA is TGTGCCAGCAGCTTAGCGGGGGGGAGAAGGGCGGCAGATACGCAGTATTTT. J is TRBJ2-3 and V is TRBV7-2; 7 bases line up with TRBD2. This CDR3 has 17 residues. Germline V gene lookup returns CDR1 SGHTA and CDR2 FQGNSA. The ends lost 0 bases at V and 4 bases at J; junction bases unmatched: 10.

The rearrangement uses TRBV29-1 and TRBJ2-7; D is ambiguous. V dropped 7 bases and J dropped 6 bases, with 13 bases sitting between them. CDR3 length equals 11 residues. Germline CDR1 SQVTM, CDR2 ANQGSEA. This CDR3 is CSAGRPGEQYF. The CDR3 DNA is TGCAGCGCCGGAAGACCGGGCGAGCAGTACTTC.

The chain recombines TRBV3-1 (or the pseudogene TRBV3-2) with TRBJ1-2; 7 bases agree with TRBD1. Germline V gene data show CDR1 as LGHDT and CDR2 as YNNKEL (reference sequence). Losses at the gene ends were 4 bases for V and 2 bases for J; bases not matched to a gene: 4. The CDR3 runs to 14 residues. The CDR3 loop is CASSRVQGNYGYTF. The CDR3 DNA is TGTGCCAGCAGCCGTGTACAGGGGAACTATGGCTACACCTTC.

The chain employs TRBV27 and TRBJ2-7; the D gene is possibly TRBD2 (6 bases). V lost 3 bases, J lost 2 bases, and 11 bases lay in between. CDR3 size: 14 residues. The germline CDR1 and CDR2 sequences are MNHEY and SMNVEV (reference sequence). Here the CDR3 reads CASSFSGSAYEQYF. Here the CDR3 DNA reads TGTGCCAGCAGTTTTTCCGGGAGCGCCTACGAGCAGTACTTC.

CDR3: CASSEPGLAQYF. DNA for the CDR3: TGTGCCAGCAGTGAACCGGGACTAGCGCAGTATTTT. The chain combines TRBV6-1 with TRBJ2-3; 8 bases map to TRBD2. J was trimmed by 10 bases and V by 2 bases; bases with no gene match: 2. CDR1 is MNHNS, CDR2 SASEGT, per germline. The length of the CDR3 is 12 residues.

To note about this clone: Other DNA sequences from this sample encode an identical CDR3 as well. DNA for the CDR3: TGTGCCAGCAGCCAATCCCCGCAGGGAGAAGCTTTCTTT. Its translation is CASSQSPQGEAFF. The chain links TRBV11-2 to TRBJ1-1; D is perhaps TRBD1 (5 bases). The V and J ends lost 5 bases and 8 bases respectively, with 15 bases between them. Germline loops: CDR1 SGHAT, CDR2 FQNNGV. CDR3 size: 13 residues.

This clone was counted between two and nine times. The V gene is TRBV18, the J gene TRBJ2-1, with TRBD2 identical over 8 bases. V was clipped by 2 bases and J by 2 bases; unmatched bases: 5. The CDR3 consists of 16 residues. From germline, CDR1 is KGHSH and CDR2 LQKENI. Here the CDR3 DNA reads TGTGCCAGCTCACCAAATAGTAGCGGGGCCTACAATGAGCAGTTCTTC. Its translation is CASSPNSSGAYNEQFF.

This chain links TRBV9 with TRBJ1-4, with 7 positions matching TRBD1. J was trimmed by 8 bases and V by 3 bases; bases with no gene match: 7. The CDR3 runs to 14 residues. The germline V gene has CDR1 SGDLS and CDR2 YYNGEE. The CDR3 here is CASSARQGGEKLFF. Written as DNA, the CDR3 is TGTGCCAGCAGCGCAAGGCAGGGGGGCGAAAAACTGTTTTTT.

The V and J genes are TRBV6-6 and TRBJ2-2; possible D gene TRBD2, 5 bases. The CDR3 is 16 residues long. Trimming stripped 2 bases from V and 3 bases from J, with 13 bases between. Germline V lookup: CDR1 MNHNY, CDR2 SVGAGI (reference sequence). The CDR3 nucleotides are TGTGCCAGCAGTTACAGTAGCGCGATCTACACCGGGGAGCTGTTTTTT. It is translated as CASSYSSAIYTGELFF.

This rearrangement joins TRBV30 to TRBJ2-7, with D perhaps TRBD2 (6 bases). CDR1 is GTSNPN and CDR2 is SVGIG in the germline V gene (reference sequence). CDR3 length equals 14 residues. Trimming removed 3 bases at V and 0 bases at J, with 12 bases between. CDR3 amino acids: CAWRGGSLSYEQYF. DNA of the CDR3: TGTGCCTGGAGGGGGGGATCCCTCTCCTACGAGCAGTACTTC.

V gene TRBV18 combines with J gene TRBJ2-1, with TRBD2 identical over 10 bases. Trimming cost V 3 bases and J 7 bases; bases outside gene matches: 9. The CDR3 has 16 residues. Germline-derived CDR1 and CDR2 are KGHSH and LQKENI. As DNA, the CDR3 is TGTGCCAGCTCACCGTTCCAGACTAGCGGGTTTAATGAGCAGTTCTTC. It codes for CASSPFQTSGFNEQFF.

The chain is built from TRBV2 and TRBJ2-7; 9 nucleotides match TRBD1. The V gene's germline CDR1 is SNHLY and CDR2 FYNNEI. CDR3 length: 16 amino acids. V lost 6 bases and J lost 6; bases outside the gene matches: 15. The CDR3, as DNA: TGTGCCAGCAGCCGTCTTCCGGGACAGGGATCATCCGAGCAGTACTTC. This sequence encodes CASSRLPGQGSSEQYF.

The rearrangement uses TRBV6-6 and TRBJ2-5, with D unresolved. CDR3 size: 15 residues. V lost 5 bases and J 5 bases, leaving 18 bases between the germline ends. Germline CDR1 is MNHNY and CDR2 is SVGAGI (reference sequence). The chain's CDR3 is CASSGTAIEEETQYF. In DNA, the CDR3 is TGTGCCAGCAGTGGAACTGCGATAGAGGAGGAGACCCAGTACTTC.

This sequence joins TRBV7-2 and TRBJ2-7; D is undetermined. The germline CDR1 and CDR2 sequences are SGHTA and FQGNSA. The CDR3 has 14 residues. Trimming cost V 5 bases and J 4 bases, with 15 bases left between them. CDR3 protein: CASSDLVSGYEQYF. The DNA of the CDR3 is TGTGCCAGCAGCGACCTAGTGTCCGGGTACGAGCAGTACTTC.

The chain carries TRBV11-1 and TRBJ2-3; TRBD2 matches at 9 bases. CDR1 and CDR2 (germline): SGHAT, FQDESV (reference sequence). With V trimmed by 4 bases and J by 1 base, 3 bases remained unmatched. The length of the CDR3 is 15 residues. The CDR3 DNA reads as TGTGCCAGCAGCTCTAGCGGGATGCGCACAGATACGCAGTATTTT. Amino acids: CASSSSGMRTDTQYF.

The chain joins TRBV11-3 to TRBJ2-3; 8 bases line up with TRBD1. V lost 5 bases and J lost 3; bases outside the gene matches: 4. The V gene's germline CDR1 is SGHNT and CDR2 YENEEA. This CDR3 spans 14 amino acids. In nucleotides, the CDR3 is TGTGCCAGCAGCCGTCGACAGGGGACAGATACGCAGTATTTT. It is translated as CASSRRQGTDTQYF.

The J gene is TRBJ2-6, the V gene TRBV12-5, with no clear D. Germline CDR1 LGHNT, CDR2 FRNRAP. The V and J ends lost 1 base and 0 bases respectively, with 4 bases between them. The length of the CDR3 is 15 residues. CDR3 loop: CASGLAVSGANVLTF. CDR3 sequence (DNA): TGTGCTAGTGGTTTGGCGGTCTCTGGGGCCAACGTCCTGACTTTC.

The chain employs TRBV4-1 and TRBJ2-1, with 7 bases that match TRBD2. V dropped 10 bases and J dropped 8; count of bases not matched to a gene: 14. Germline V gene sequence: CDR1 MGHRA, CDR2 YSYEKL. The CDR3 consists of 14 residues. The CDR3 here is CATQPGGPQDEQFF. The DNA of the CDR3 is TGCGCCACCCAACCGGGAGGACCTCAAGATGAGCAGTTCTTC.

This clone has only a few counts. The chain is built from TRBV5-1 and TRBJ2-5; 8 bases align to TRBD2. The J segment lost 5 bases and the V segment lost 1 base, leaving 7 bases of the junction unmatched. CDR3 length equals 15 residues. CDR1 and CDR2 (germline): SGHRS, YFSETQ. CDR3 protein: CASSLPAGAFETQYF. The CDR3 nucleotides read TGCGCCAGCAGCTTGCCAGCGGGGGCATTCGAGACCCAGTACTTC.